This T cell receptor beta chain derives from a study of shared clonotypes between healthy human individuals. Study outcomes and limitations: Rarefaction gave evidence that sorted-subset sequencing remained incomplete despite large depth.

A remark on this clone: The target antigen is unknown.

Replicate sorted-subset PCRs were loaded with approximately 200 ng DNA, tens of thousands of T cell genomes. Sequencing was performed with immunoSEQ multiplex PCR; in TCRdb, only in-frame clones are kept and a portion is missing. The sample records 2.3 million or so clones, more than 80% being singletons. There were only Caucasian adults among the donors, and all lived in Nashville, Tennessee. Germline V gene data show CDR1 as SGHNT and CDR2 as YYREEE (reference sequence). The CDR3 runs to 15 residues. Trimming removed 4 bases at V and 5 bases at J, with 18 bases between. Material: naive CD4+ T cells from PBMCs. As for subset: CD45RA+ positively selected. The source of this sequence is a man between 18 and 35 years old in good health. Some clones in this sample may be carry-over from other donors' samples. The rearrangement joins TRBV5-4 to TRBJ2-5; TRBD1 or TRBD2 may be the D gene (7 bases each). CDR3: CASSAGDRVGETQYF. CDR3 nucleotide sequence: TGTGCCAGCAGCGCGGGAGACAGGGTAGGGGAGACCCAGTACTTC.